Listed below are T cell receptor beta chains from one sample, sequenced in a study of cytomegalovirus exposure and HLA in healthy donors. The protocol was immunoSEQ multiplex PCR, while the TCRdb copy is restricted to in-frame clones and leaves out a portion. The listing records some 150,000 clones. Sequencing input: PBMCs. The receptors stem from a woman aged 18-35 years in good health and CMV-seronegative. CDR3s include the opening cysteine and the closing phenylalanine or tryptophan. The D gene is left open where the match is weak.

d_gene,j_gene,v_gene,CDR3nt,CDR3aa
TRBD1,TRBJ1-2,TRBV10-3,TGTGCCATCAGTGAGTCGAGACAGGGGACTAACTATGGCTACACCTTC,CAISESRQGTNYGYTF
NA,TRBJ1-2,TRBV27,TGTGCCAGCAGTCCGCATAACAGGGATGGCTACACCTTC,CASSPHNRDGYTF
NA,TRBJ1-1,TRBV7-8,TGTGCCAGCAGCTTATTAGGGAGGGCTGAAGCTTTCTTT,CASSLLGRAEAFF
TRBD2,TRBJ2-3,TRBV30,TGTGCCTGGAGTGCCCCCCCGGGGGAGGGCCTTTCCCGCACAGATACGCAGTATTTT,CAWSAPPGEGLSRTDTQYF
TRBD2,TRBJ2-1,TRBV7-2,TGTGCCAGCAGCTTAGAGGCCCAGCGGGAGGGCCTCTTC,CASSLEAQREGLF
TRBD1,TRBJ2-2,TRBV7-9,TGTGCCAGCAGCACTGGGACAGGGCGTGTCGGGGAGCTGTTTTTT,CASSTGTGRVGELFF
TRBD1,TRBJ2-1,TRBV19,TGTGCCAGTAGTATCCTCGAGGGACAGGGAGTTCGGAATGAGCAGTTCTTC,CASSILEGQGVRNEQFF
NA,TRBJ1-6,TRBV6-6,TGTGCCAGCAGTTACGGGGGCGGGAGGGATTCACCCCTCCACTTT,CASSYGGGRDSPLHF
TRBD2,TRBJ2-1,TRBV5-4,TGTGCCAGCAGCTTGGTTAGCGGGAGAGCCGCCGCTGAGCAGTTCTTC,CASSLVSGRAAAEQFF
TRBD1,TRBJ1-2,TRBV7-2,TGTGCCAGCAGCTTGGCTACAGGGGATGGCTACACCTTC,CASSLATGDGYTF
TRBD2,TRBJ2-3,TRBV7-3,TGTGCCAGCAGCCTCCACGGGCTTTCGGGAGGTGTCACAGATACGCAGTATTTT,CASSLHGLSGGVTDTQYF
TRBD2,TRBJ2-1,TRBV27,TGTGCCAGCAGTTTCGGTCCAGGACGGGTCGGGAGGGCCGGCAATGAGCAGTTCTTC,CASSFGPGRVGRAGNEQFF
NA,TRBJ1-4,TRBV7-9,TGTGCCAGCAGCTCGACTTTAGAGCCCGGCAGTAAACTGTTTTTT,CASSSTLEPGSKLFF
TRBD2,TRBJ2-3,TRBV5-4,TGTGCCAGCAGCTGGACTAGCGGGAGGCGAAATACGCAGTATTTT,CASSWTSGRRNTQYF
TRBD2,TRBJ2-5,TRBV7-2,TGTGCCAGCAGCTTAGGAGTGGGACTAGCGGGACAAGAGACCCAGTACTTC,CASSLGVGLAGQETQYF
NA,TRBJ1-5,TRBV4-2,TGTGCCAGCAGCCAAGATCCCTATTTGGGAGCCCAGCATTTT,CASSQDPYLGAQHF
TRBD1,TRBJ1-5,TRBV10-3,TGTGCCATCAGTGAGTCGACAGGGCGGGTTCAGCCCCAGCATTTT,CAISESTGRVQPQHF
TRBD2,TRBJ2-3,TRBV6-1,TGTGCCAGCAGTGACGCCGGGACTAGCCCCCGCACAGATACGCAGTATTTT,CASSDAGTSPRTDTQYF
NA,TRBJ2-7,TRBV19,TGTGCCAGTAGTATACGTGGACAGATACCCTACGAGCAGTACTTC,CASSIRGQIPYEQYF
NA,TRBJ2-7,TRBV11-3,TGTGCCAGCAGCCCAGGCCCGTCCTACGAGCAGTACTTC,CASSPGPSYEQYF
NA,TRBJ1-1,TRBV7-9,TGTGCCAGCAGCTCCTTTCGGACAGACATGAACACTGAAGCTTTCTTT,CASSSFRTDMNTEAFF
NA,TRBJ2-1,TRBV18,TGTGCCAGCTCACCAAACTATAGCTCCTACAATGAGCAGTTCTTC,CASSPNYSSYNEQFF
TRBD1,TRBJ1-4,TRBV11-3,TGTGCCAGCAGTCAACAGGGGTCAAATGAAAAACTGTTTTTT,CASSQQGSNEKLFF
NA,TRBJ2-3,TRBV6-5,TGTGCCAGCAGTTACTCCCCTATGGGGGGAGATACGCAGTATTTT,CASSYSPMGGDTQYF
TRBD1,TRBJ1-3,TRBV6-1,TGTGCCAGCAGTGGATTATCCAGGGGGGCAAACACCATATATTTT,CASSGLSRGANTIYF
TRBD2,TRBJ2-3,TRBV2,TGTGCCAGCAGTGAGGCTAGCGGCCGCACAGATACGCAGTATTTT,CASSEASGRTDTQYF
TRBD2,TRBJ2-1,TRBV30,TGTGCCTGCACCACACTAGCGGGAATTAACAATGAGCAGTTCTTC,CACTTLAGINNEQFF
NA,TRBJ1-4,TRBV5-5,TGTGCCAGCAGCGGCAGACAGGCAACCGTCCCTAATGAAAAACTGTTTTTT,CASSGRQATVPNEKLFF
NA,TRBJ1-1,TRBV2,TGTGCCAGCAGCCCGACGGGGATCACTGAAGCTTTCTTT,CASSPTGITEAFF
TRBD1,TRBJ2-7,TRBV27,TGTGCCAGCACCCCGACAGGGGGGTCCTACGAGCAGTACTTC,CASTPTGGSYEQYF
TRBD1,TRBJ1-5,TRBV7-9,TGTGCCAGCAGTTCAACAGGGGGCAATCAGCCCCAGCATTTT,CASSSTGGNQPQHF
NA,TRBJ2-2,TRBV4-3,TGCGCCAGCAGCCAAGAAGCGTCCGGGGGAACCGGGGAGCTGTTTTTT,CASSQEASGGTGELFF
TRBD1,TRBJ1-6,TRBV7-3,TGTGCCAGCGGCCAGACAGGGGAGGGAAGTTCACCCCTCCACTTT,CASGQTGEGSSPLHF
NA,TRBJ1-2,TRBV7-6,TGTGCCAGCAGCTTAGATTTGAGGGTAGAGGGCTACACCTTC,CASSLDLRVEGYTF
NA,TRBJ2-7,TRBV19,TGTGCCAGTAGTCCGACCCCGGGGAATATGGGGCAGTACTTC,CASSPTPGNMGQYF
TRBD1,TRBJ2-5,TRBV5-1,TGCGCCAGCAGCCCGGACAGGGAAGGAGAGACCCAGTACTTC,CASSPDREGETQYF
NA,TRBJ1-2,TRBV7-9,TGTGCCAGCAGCGAAGGAAAGACATCAAAGTATGGCTACACCTTC,CASSEGKTSKYGYTF
NA,TRBJ1-1,TRBV29-1,TGCAGCGTTTCTCGGTCGAACACTGAAGCTTTCTTT,CSVSRSNTEAFF
TRBD2,TRBJ2-1,TRBV11-2,TGTGCCAGCACCTTAGCGGGAATCAGCGATGAGCAGTTCTTC,CASTLAGISDEQFF
TRBD2,TRBJ2-1,TRBV30,TGTGCCTGGAGTCCTGGTCCGGCGGGGGGCTCCTACAATGAGCAGTTCTTC,CAWSPGPAGGSYNEQFF
NA,TRBJ1-2,TRBV28,TGTGCCACCCTCCCCGGGAGGGTGCAAGGCTACACCTTC,CATLPGRVQGYTF
TRBD2,TRBJ2-1,TRBV30,TGTGCCTGGAGTGTAACTAGCGCGGAGCAGTTCTTC,CAWSVTSAEQFF
TRBD2,TRBJ2-5,TRBV9,TGTGCCAGCAGCGTAGGGGCGGGAGGTGGGGAGACCCAGTACTTC,CASSVGAGGGETQYF
NA,TRBJ2-1,TRBV4-2,TGTGCCAGCAGCCAAGGAGCAAATGAGCAGTTCTTC,CASSQGANEQFF
NA,TRBJ1-5,TRBV29-1,TGCAGCGCCAGACAGGTTAGCAATCAGCCCCAGCATTTT,CSARQVSNQPQHF
TRBD2,TRBJ2-1,TRBV7-6,TGTGCCAGCAGCGTTACTAGCGGGTTCTACAATGAGCAGTTCTTC,CASSVTSGFYNEQFF
TRBD2,TRBJ2-7,TRBV30,TGTGCCTGGAATGGACCGGGACTAGCGGTTTACGAGCAGTACTTC,CAWNGPGLAVYEQYF
TRBD1,TRBJ1-2,TRBV4-1,TGCGCCAGCAGCCAAGAAGGGACAGGCTATGGCTACACCTTC,CASSQEGTGYGYTF
TRBD2,TRBJ2-5,TRBV5-1,TGCGCCAGCAGCCCGTCGGGACTACCGCAAGAGACCCAGTACTTC,CASSPSGLPQETQYF
NA,TRBJ1-4,TRBV7-9,TGTGCCAGCAGCGAGAATAAACAGGGCCCCCATGAAAAACTGTTTTTT,CASSENKQGPHEKLFF
NA,TRBJ2-6,TRBV14,TGTGCCAGCAGCCAGCGACGGCTCCGGGACACCTCTGGGGCCAACGTCCTGACTTTC,CASSQRRLRDTSGANVLTF
TRBD2,TRBJ2-1,TRBV4-3,TGCGCCAGCAGCCAAGAGGCGGGAGAGGTGGGTGAGCAGTTCTTC,CASSQEAGEVGEQFF
TRBD1,TRBJ1-5,TRBV6-5,TGTGCCAGCAGCTTCGACAGGGATACGCAGCCCCAGCATTTT,CASSFDRDTQPQHF
NA,TRBJ2-1,TRBV11-3,TGTGCCAGCAGACAAGAACTAGGATATCACAATGAGCAGTTCTTC,CASRQELGYHNEQFF
NA,TRBJ2-1,TRBV29-1,TGCAGCGTTGGGTTTTCTAGGTCCTACAATGAGCAGTTCTTC,CSVGFSRSYNEQFF
NA,TRBJ1-4,TRBV6-6,TGTGCCAGCAGTTACGCGGGTGAAAAACTGTTTTTT,CASSYAGEKLFF
NA,TRBJ2-2,TRBV4-3,TGCGCCAGCAGCCAACGACTAGTCTTGGAAACCGGGGAGCTGTTTTTT,CASSQRLVLETGELFF
TRBD2,TRBJ2-1,TRBV27,TGTGCCAGCAGTTCTAGCGGGAGAAGGTCCTACAATGAGCAGTTCTTC,CASSSSGRRSYNEQFF
NA,TRBJ2-2,TRBV12-5,TGTGCTAGTGGTTTGTTTCCAAACACCGGGGAGCTGTTTTTT,CASGLFPNTGELFF
TRBD2,TRBJ2-7,TRBV7-9,TGTGCCAGCAGCGGAATACTAGCGGGAGGGCCTAGGTACTCCTACGAGCAGTACTTC,CASSGILAGGPRYSYEQYF